This T cell receptor (beta chain) emerged from a study of cytomegalovirus exposure and HLA in healthy donors. PCR involved 60 Vbeta and 13 Jbeta primers. Sequencing was performed with immunoSEQ multiplex PCR; in TCRdb, only in-frame clones are kept and a portion is missing. The sample consists of tens of thousands of clones, just over 65% of them appearing once. CDR1 is MNHEY and CDR2 is SMNVEV in the germline V gene (reference sequence). This CDR3 region has 13 residues. V lost 3 bases to trimming and J lost 7 bases; unmatched junction nucleotides: 4. The origin of this receptor is a man aged 25 to 45 in good health and CMV-seronegative. V is TRBV27 and J is TRBJ1-2; 8 bases agree with TRBD1. Material for sequencing was PBMCs. CDR3 nucleotides: TGTGCCAGCAGTTTCGGACAGGGTTCTGGCTACACCTTC. Translated: CASSFGQGSGYTF.